The sequence of this T cell receptor beta chain was determined in a study of long-term antiretroviral therapy in people with HIV. The assay, immunoSEQ v3.0, was run at survey level. Profiled with immunoSEQ multiplex PCR; TCRdb holds only in-frame clones, not every one. The repertoire includes about 26,000 clones, about 80% of them detected once, and more than 5.5% sits in the top ten. Every HIV-positive participant received treatment in the United States. The CDR3 is 16 amino acids. The ends lost 0 bases at V and 3 bases at J; junction bases unmatched: 4. Germline CDR1 is SGHTA and CDR2 is FQGTGA. The chain has TRBV7-3 and TRBJ2-1; 8 nucleotides align to TRBD1. This TCR was recovered from a woman between 25 and 40 years old with HIV. Sequenced material: unsorted PBMCs, taken 1.1 years before starting antiretroviral therapy. The CDR3 coding sequence is TGTGCCAGCAGCTTAACGAGCACAGGGGGCTACAATGAGCAGTTCTTC. This sequence encodes CASSLTSTGGYNEQFF.